This T cell receptor beta chain derives from a study of technical replicates of blood from a handful of donors. Data came from immunoSEQ multiplex PCR; TCRdb stores just in-frame clones and leaves some out. The repertoire holds more than 70,000 clones, around 97% seen once, with approximately 0.21% in the top ten. The receptor was derived from a human donor in good health. The sample comprised T cells isolated from PBMCs.

In DNA, the CDR3 is TGTGCCAGCAGCGCGGGACTAGCGTTTTTCAATGAGCAGTTCTTC. This codes for CASSAGLAFFNEQFF. The rearrangement links TRBV9 to TRBJ2-1; 10 bases match TRBD2. V lost 3 bases, J lost 6 bases, and 6 bases stayed unmatched. Germline CDR1 SGDLS, CDR2 YYNGEE. CDR3 length: 15 residues.